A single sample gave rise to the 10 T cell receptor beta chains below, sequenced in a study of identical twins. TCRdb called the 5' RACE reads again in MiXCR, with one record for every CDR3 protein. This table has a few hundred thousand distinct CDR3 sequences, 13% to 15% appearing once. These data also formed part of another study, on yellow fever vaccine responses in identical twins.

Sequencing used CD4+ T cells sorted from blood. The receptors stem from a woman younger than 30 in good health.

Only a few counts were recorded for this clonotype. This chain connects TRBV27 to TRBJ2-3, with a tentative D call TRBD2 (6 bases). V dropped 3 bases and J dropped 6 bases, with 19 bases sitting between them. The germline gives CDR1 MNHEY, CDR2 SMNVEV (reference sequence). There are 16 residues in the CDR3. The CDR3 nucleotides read TGTGCCAGCAGTTTGGTTGGAGGGCCGGGATCGGATACGCAGTATTTT. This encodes CASSLVGGPGSDTQYF.

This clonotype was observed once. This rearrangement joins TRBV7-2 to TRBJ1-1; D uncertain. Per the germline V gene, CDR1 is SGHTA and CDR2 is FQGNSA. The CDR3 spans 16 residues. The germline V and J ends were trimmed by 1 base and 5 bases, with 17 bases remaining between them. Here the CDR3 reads CASSLELGSVNTEAFF. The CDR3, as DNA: TGTGCCAGCAGCTTAGAATTGGGGAGTGTAAATACTGAAGCTTTCTTT.

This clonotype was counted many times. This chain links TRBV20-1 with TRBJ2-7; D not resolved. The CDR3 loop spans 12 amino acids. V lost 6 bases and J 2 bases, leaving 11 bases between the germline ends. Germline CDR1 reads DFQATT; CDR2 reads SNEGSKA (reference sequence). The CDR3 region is CSAPGQAYEQYF. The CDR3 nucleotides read TGCAGTGCCCCAGGCCAAGCCTACGAGCAGTACTTC.

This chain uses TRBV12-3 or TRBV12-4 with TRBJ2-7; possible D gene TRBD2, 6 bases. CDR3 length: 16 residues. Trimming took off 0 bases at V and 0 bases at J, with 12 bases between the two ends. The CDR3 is CASSLALSGYSYEQYF. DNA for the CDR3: TGTGCCAGCAGTTTAGCTCTTAGCGGTTACTCCTACGAGCAGTACTTC.

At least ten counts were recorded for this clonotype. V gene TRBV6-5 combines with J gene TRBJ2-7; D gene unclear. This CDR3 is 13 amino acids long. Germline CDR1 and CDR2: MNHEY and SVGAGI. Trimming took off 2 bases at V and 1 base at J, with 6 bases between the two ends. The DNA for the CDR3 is TGTGCCAGCAGTTACGGCACATCCTACGAGCAGTACTTC. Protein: CASSYGTSYEQYF.

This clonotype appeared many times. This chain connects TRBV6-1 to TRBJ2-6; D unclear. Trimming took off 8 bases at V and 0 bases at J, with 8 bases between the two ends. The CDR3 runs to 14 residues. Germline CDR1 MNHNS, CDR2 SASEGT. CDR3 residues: CASRPGSGANVLTF. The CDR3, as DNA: TGTGCCAGCCGTCCTGGCTCTGGGGCCAACGTCCTGACTTTC.

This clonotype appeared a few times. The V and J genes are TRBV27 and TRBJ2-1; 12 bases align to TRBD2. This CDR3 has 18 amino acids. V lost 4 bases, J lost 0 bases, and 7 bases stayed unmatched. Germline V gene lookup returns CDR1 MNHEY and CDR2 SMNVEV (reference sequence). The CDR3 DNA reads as TGTGCCAGCAGTTCGGGACTAGCGGGCGAGTACTCCTACAATGAGCAGTTCTTC. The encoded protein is CASSSGLAGEYSYNEQFF.

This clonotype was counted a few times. This CDR3 is CASSSRVGLAGDYEQYF. CDR3 nucleotide sequence: TGTGCCAGCAGCTCTAGGGTTGGATTAGCGGGGGATTACGAGCAGTACTTC. The rearrangement joins TRBV7-2 to TRBJ2-7, with TRBD2 matching over 9 bases. Looked up from germline, CDR1 is SGHTA and CDR2 is FQGNSA. The CDR3 loop spans 17 amino acids. V dropped 4 bases and J dropped 4; count of bases not matched to a gene: 14.

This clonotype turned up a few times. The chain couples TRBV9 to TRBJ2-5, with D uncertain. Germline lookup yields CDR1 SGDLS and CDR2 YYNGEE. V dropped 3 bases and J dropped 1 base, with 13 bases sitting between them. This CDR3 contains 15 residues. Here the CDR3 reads CASSESPRFQETQYF. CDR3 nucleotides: TGTGCCAGCAGCGAGAGCCCCAGGTTCCAAGAGACCCAGTACTTC.

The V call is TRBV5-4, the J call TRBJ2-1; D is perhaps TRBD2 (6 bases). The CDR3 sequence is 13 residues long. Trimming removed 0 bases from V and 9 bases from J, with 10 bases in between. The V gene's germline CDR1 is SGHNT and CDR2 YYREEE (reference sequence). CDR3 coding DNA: TGTGCCAGCAGCTTGGCCCCAGCGGGTGAGCAGTTCTTC. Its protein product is CASSLAPAGEQFF.